The sequence of this T cell receptor (beta chain) was determined in a study of cytomegalovirus exposure and HLA in healthy donors. Study-wide points: According to a later analysis, TCR clusters from the first cohort tended to co-occur in the approximately 130 validation repertoires. A few of the chains that were CMV-associated were confirmed in vitro to be specific for CMV antigens.

Using immunoSEQ multiplex PCR, the repertoire was profiled, and TCRdb retains in-frame clones only, with some absent. The data show approximately 200,000 clones, with around 90% seen just once and roughly 1% held by the top ten. In regard to this clone: The antigen is unknown.

Germline lookup yields CDR1 MNHNS and CDR2 SASEGT. This CDR3 has 15 amino acids. Trimming shortened V by 8 bases and J by 4 bases, and 18 bases separated the two germline ends. The source is a woman under 30 in good health and CMV-seronegative. The sample comprised PBMCs. The chain carries TRBV6-1 and TRBJ1-5; D might be TRBD1 (5 bases). CDR3 in amino acids: CASRSMQGRNQPQHF. CDR3 bases: TGTGCCAGCCGGAGCATGCAGGGTAGAAATCAGCCCCAGCATTTT.